The rows below give T cell receptor beta chains drawn from one sample of a study. Each CDR3 protein is one row after TCRdb ran MiXCR on the RT-PCR reads. The table has 550,000 to 750,000 distinct CDR3 sequences, 13% to 15% seen once. Material for sequencing was memory CD4+ T cells from blood. Receptors were obtained from a female donor in good health, serving as a healthy control. Both conserved end residues are part of each CDR3. A D gene is named only where the DNA matches it firmly. Size is omitted from some rows. Given values are once, few, many or a class for expanded clones.

j_call clone_size d_call v_call cdr3_nt cdr3_aa
TRBJ1-2 few - TRBV5-1 TGCGCCAGCAGCTTCGATGGGGCTTTTGGCTACACCTTC CASSFDGAFGYTF
TRBJ1-2 few - TRBV6-5 TGTGCCAGCAGTTACTCGAGAAACACTAACTATGGCTACACCTTC CASSYSRNTNYGYTF
TRBJ1-2 - - TRBV30 TGTGCCTGGAGTCGGGGAATTCTCAGTGGCTACACCTTC CAWSRGILSGYTF
TRBJ2-7 - TRBD1 TRBV11-2 TGTGCCAGCAGCTCCAATACAGGGGCCTCCGGCTACGAGCAGTACTTC CASSSNTGASGYEQYF
TRBJ1-3 many - TRBV10-3 TGTGCCATCAGTGAGTCAGCAGGTTCTGGAAACACCATATATTTT CAISESAGSGNTIYF
TRBJ2-1 - TRBD2 TRBV20-1 TGCAGTGCTAGCGGGGCGGGAGTAGGGGCGTCCTACAATGAGCAGTTCTTC CSASGAGVGASYNEQFF
TRBJ1-2 few - TRBV6-5 TGTGCCAGCAGTCCGGACCCAGCCCGCCCGAACACCTTC CASSPDPARPNTF
TRBJ1-5 few - TRBV7-2 TGTGCCAGCAGCCAGGTTGGAGGGATGAACGAACAGCCCCAGCATTTT CASSQVGGMNEQPQHF
TRBJ2-1 - - TRBV7-3 TGTGCCAGCAGCTTACAGCGGTCCCCGCCCCTTAGCAATGAGCAGTTCTTC CASSLQRSPPLSNEQFF
TRBJ2-3 many - TRBV20-1 TGCAGTGCTGCCATGCTGAGGCTAGCGAAAACAGATACGCAGTATTTT CSAAMLRLAKTDTQYF
TRBJ1-1 few - TRBV10-3 TGTGCCATCAGCCCGACAGCTAACACTGAAGCTTTCTTT CAISPTANTEAFF
TRBJ1-5 few TRBD1 TRBV28 TGTGCCAGCCGCCTGGACAGGGGAACCCATCAGCCCCAGCATTTT CASRLDRGTHQPQHF
TRBJ2-7 few TRBD1 TRBV11-2 TGTGCCAGCAGCCGTTCCACGGGACAGGGAGTTGTGTCCTACGAGCAGTACTTC CASSRSTGQGVVSYEQYF
TRBJ1-1 few - TRBV20-1 TGCAGTGCTCGGGGGCTGGCGAACACTGAAGCTTTCTTT CSARGLANTEAFF
TRBJ2-1 once - TRBV2 TGTGCCAGCAACTATCAGGGGACTACCTACAATGAGCAGTTCTTC CASNYQGTTYNEQFF
TRBJ2-7 many TRBD2 TRBV6-5 TGTGCCAGCAGTTATACCGGGACTAGCGTCGTCCACGAGCAGTACTTC CASSYTGTSVVHEQYF
TRBJ2-1 - - TRBV6-2/TRBV6-3 TGTGCCAGCAGTTACTCCACCTCTAGCGAGAACGTTCGTTTC CASSYSTSSENVRF
TRBJ2-2 few - TRBV27 TGTGCCAGCAGTTTCCCCGGCGGGGAGCTGTTTTTT CASSFPGGELFF
TRBJ1-1 - TRBD1 TRBV12-3/TRBV12-4 TGTGCCAGCACCTGGGACAGGGTCACTGAAGCTTTCTTT CASTWDRVTEAFF
TRBJ2-3 few TRBD1 TRBV5-5 TGTGCCAGCAGCTTCTCATGGGACAGGGCCGATACGCAGTATTTT CASSFSWDRADTQYF
TRBJ2-1 few - TRBV2 TGTGCCAGCAGACCCGGGACCATCAGGGGGGATGAGCAGTTCTTC CASRPGTIRGDEQFF
TRBJ2-3 few - TRBV7-2 TGTGCCAGCAGGAAAGACACAGATACGCAGTATTTT CASRKDTDTQYF
TRBJ2-1 many - TRBV29-1 TGCAGCGTTGAAGGAGGGAACAGAGCTAGCGACGAGCAGTTCTTC CSVEGGNRASDEQFF
TRBJ1-1 - - TRBV28 TGTGCCAGCAGCACCGGATACAGGGCACGGGCTGCGGAAGCTTTCTTT CASSTGYRARAAEAFF
TRBJ2-1 - - TRBV4-1 TGCGCCAGCAGCCAAGCAGGGGTAGTAAGCAATGAGCAGTTCTTC CASSQAGVVSNEQFF
TRBJ1-6 - TRBD1 TRBV20-1 TGCAGTGCTGCGGGACAGTTTAATTCACCCCTCCACTTT CSAAGQFNSPLHF
TRBJ2-3 many TRBD1 TRBV9 TGTGCCAGCAGCCAGACAGGGACCACAGATACGCAGTATTTT CASSQTGTTDTQYF
TRBJ1-6 - - TRBV28 TGTGCCAGCTACCCCTGGTTGAATTCACCCCTCCACTTT CASYPWLNSPLHF
TRBJ2-2 - - TRBV6-1 TGTGCCAGCAGGACAAGTCAGGGCACCGGGGAGCTGTTTTTT CASRTSQGTGELFF
TRBJ2-1 many - TRBV20-1 TGCAGTGCTAGAGGCGAGGCAGGGAGCAATGAGCAGTTCTTC CSARGEAGSNEQFF
TRBJ1-6 few - TRBV5-5 TGTGCCAGCAGCTTGGCAGGGGACGGTTCACCCCTCCACTTT CASSLAGDGSPLHF
TRBJ2-1 many TRBD2 TRBV5-1 TGCGCCAGCAGCCGTGCGGGTGTAGCGGGAGAGCAGTTCTTC CASSRAGVAGEQFF
TRBJ2-3 many - TRBV10-3 TGTGCCATCACGGAGGGCATAGGAGGGGATACGCAGTATTTT CAITEGIGGDTQYF